The present TCR beta chain was sequenced within a study of PD-1 blockade in classical Hodgkin lymphoma. Relapses following autologous stem cell transplantation were seen in all patients, with brentuximab vedotin exposure varying. V dropped 1 base and J dropped 2; count of bases not matched to a gene: 5. CDR1 and CDR2 (germline): MGHRA, YSYEKL. The length of the CDR3 is 17 residues. The study's findings and limits: Some patients began nivolumab under 1 year after ASCT. These patients were excluded from later analyses. Newly diagnosed patients had baseline TCR diversity that was reportedly lower than that of healthy donors. Whereas CD4+ TCR diversity had risen significantly by C4D1, CD8+ TCR diversity had not.

For this clone: Its antigen remains unidentified.

Repertoires were generated with immunoSEQ multiplex PCR, while TCRdb's copy carries only in-frame clones and drops some. The repertoire holds roughly 150,000 clones, with around 73% as singletons. Source: peripheral blood mononuclear cells (PBMCs), taken before the second cycle of nivolumab. This sequence joins TRBV4-1 and TRBJ2-1; the match to TRBD2 covers 10 bases. This sequence originates from a human donor with classical Hodgkin lymphoma. The CDR3: CASSQALLAGAYNEQFF. CDR3 sequence (DNA): TGCGCCAGCAGCCAAGCCCTGCTAGCGGGAGCCTACAATGAGCAGTTCTTC.